This record looks at one TCR beta chain sequence and its context. Its antigen remains unidentified. V trimming: 3 bases; J trimming: 7 bases; junction bases outside the gene matches: 3. The CDR3 runs to 14 residues. The germline V gene has CDR1 MDHEN and CDR2 SYDVKM. The sample belongs to a study of cytomegalovirus exposure and HLA in healthy donors. Whole-study findings and limits: The finding came from a later analysis; first-cohort TCR clusters tended to co-occur in the roughly 110 validation repertoires.

From the roughly 120-subject validation cohort, which was separate from the roughly 690-subject first cohort, the donors were drawn. TCRdb's copy holds only in-frame clones and misses some; the assay was immunoSEQ multiplex PCR. This table holds roughly 100,000 clones, roughly 90% found once. This TCR came from a woman aged 18-29 years in good health and CMV-seropositive. The chain joins TRBV28 to TRBJ1-4; 9 positions agree with TRBD1. Material for sequencing was PBMCs. The CDR3 nucleotides are TGTGCCAGCAGTTTCCGGACAGGGGTTGAAAAACTGTTTTTT. Its translation is CASSFRTGVEKLFF.